Listed below are T cell receptor beta chains from one sample, sequenced in a study of T cell repertoires in cytomegalovirus infection. TCRdb processed the reads anew with MiXCR; each CDR3 protein has one entry. The data contain about 200,000 distinct CDR3 sequences, approximately 9.6% of them singletons. The specimen was PBMCs. These receptors all stem from a human donor in good health (CMV status not recorded). Some clones in this sample may be carry-over from other donors' samples. The CDR3 runs from the conserved cysteine through the conserved F or W. D genes are given only for firm matches. The size entry is marked missing in some rows and otherwise reads once, few, many or a size class.

d_gene: TRBD1; v_gene: TRBV2; j_gene: TRBJ1-6; abundance: -; CDR3aa: CATGTGNSPLHF; CDR3nt: TGTGCAACCGGGACAGGGAATTCACCCCTCCACTTT
d_gene: TRBD2; v_gene: TRBV28; j_gene: TRBJ2-1; abundance: many; CDR3aa: CASSRSLSAGGPGNEQFF; CDR3nt: TGTGCCAGCAGCCGTTCTCTTTCGGCGGGAGGGCCCGGAAATGAGCAGTTCTTC
d_gene: TRBD2; v_gene: TRBV29-1; j_gene: TRBJ2-7; abundance: few; CDR3aa: CSVEEAGTSGYEQYF; CDR3nt: TGCAGCGTTGAAGAAGCCGGGACTAGCGGTTACGAGCAGTACTTC
d_gene: -; v_gene: TRBV6-1; j_gene: TRBJ2-6; abundance: many; CDR3aa: CASSEAVRNLLLTGANVLTF; CDR3nt: TGTGCCAGCAGTGAAGCGGTAAGGAATCTACTCTTGACTGGGGCCAACGTCCTGACTTTC
d_gene: TRBD1; v_gene: TRBV24-1; j_gene: TRBJ1-2; abundance: many; CDR3aa: CATSDLRTGAGGYTF; CDR3nt: TGTGCCACCAGTGACCTTCGGACAGGGGCAGGCGGCTACACCTTC
d_gene: TRBD2; v_gene: TRBV7-2; j_gene: TRBJ2-3; abundance: many; CDR3aa: CASSPILAGGGSTDTQYF; CDR3nt: TGTGCCAGCAGCCCCATCCTAGCGGGGGGTGGTAGCACAGATACGCAGTATTTT
d_gene: -; v_gene: TRBV29-1; j_gene: TRBJ2-7; abundance: -; CDR3aa: CSVEVRYEQYF; CDR3nt: TGCAGCGTTGAGGTCCGATACGAGCAGTACTTC
d_gene: TRBD1; v_gene: TRBV20-1; j_gene: TRBJ2-7; abundance: few; CDR3aa: CSTQGYSYEQYF; CDR3nt: TGCAGTACACAGGGGTACTCCTACGAGCAGTACTTC
d_gene: TRBD1; v_gene: TRBV7-8; j_gene: TRBJ2-2; abundance: once; CDR3aa: CASSLASGGTGELFF; CDR3nt: TGTGCCAGCAGCTTAGCTTCAGGGGGTACCGGGGAGCTGTTTTTT
d_gene: TRBD2; v_gene: TRBV14; j_gene: TRBJ2-1; abundance: -; CDR3aa: CASSQGRSSGRVYNEQFF; CDR3nt: TGTGCCAGCAGCCAAGGGCGTTCTAGCGGGAGGGTGTACAATGAGCAGTTCTTC
d_gene: -; v_gene: TRBV23-1; j_gene: TRBJ1-5; abundance: once; CDR3aa: CASSQLTGTGINRPQHF; CDR3nt: TGCGCCAGCAGTCAACTCACGGGGACCGGGATCAATCGGCCCCAGCATTTT
d_gene: TRBD2; v_gene: TRBV7-2; j_gene: TRBJ2-7; abundance: many; CDR3aa: CASSSKREGLEQYF; CDR3nt: TGTGCCAGCAGCTCCAAGCGGGAGGGCCTCGAGCAGTACTTC
d_gene: TRBD1; v_gene: TRBV5-1; j_gene: TRBJ1-2; abundance: few; CDR3aa: CASSSQTTGVAYGYTF; CDR3nt: TGCGCCAGCAGCTCCCAAACGACAGGGGTTGCCTATGGCTACACCTTC
d_gene: -; v_gene: TRBV7-9; j_gene: TRBJ1-3; abundance: many; CDR3aa: CASSLSGTLKSSGNTIYF; CDR3nt: TGTGCCAGCAGCTTAAGTGGCACCCTCAAAAGCTCTGGAAACACCATATATTTT
d_gene: -; v_gene: TRBV7-8; j_gene: TRBJ2-3; abundance: many; CDR3aa: CASSQRRQTTDTQYF; CDR3nt: TGTGCCAGCAGCCAAAGGAGACAGACTACAGATACGCAGTATTTT
d_gene: -; v_gene: TRBV7-9; j_gene: TRBJ1-2; abundance: many; CDR3aa: CASSLGDRVSEGYTF; CDR3nt: TGTGCCAGCAGCCTGGGGGACCGAGTCTCCGAGGGCTACACCTTC
d_gene: TRBD1; v_gene: TRBV5-1; j_gene: TRBJ2-5; abundance: few; CDR3aa: CASGSGGGETQYF; CDR3nt: TGCGCCAGCGGATCAGGGGGTGGGGAGACCCAGTACTTC
d_gene: -; v_gene: TRBV20-1; j_gene: TRBJ2-5; abundance: -; CDR3aa: CSAKGRGTETQYF; CDR3nt: TGCAGTGCTAAGGGTCGGGGGACGGAGACCCAGTACTTC
d_gene: -; v_gene: TRBV12-3/TRBV12-4; j_gene: TRBJ1-5; abundance: many; CDR3aa: CASSLVQGNQPQHF; CDR3nt: TGTGCCAGCAGTTTAGTGCAGGGCAATCAGCCCCAGCATTTT
d_gene: -; v_gene: TRBV28; j_gene: TRBJ1-5; abundance: many; CDR3aa: CASSIRQSSNQPQHF; CDR3nt: TGTGCCAGCAGTATTCGACAGAGTAGCAATCAGCCCCAGCATTTT